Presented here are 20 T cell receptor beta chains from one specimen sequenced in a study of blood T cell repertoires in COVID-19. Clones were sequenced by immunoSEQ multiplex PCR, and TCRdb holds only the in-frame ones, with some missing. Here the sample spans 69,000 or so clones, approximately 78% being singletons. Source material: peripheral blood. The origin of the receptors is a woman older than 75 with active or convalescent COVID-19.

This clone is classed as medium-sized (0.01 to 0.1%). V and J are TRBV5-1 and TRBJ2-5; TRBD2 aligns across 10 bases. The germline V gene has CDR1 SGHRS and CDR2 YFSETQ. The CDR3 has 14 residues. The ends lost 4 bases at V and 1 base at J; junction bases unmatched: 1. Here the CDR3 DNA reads TGCGCCAGCAGCACTAGCGGGGCCCAAGAGACCCAGTACTTC. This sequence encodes CASSTSGAQETQYF.

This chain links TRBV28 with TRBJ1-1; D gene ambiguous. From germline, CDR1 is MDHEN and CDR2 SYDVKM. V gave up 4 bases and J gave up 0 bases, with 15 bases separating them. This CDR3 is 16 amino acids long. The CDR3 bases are TGTGCCAGCAGTTACAGAGTCACCTTTATGAACACTGAAGCTTTCTTT. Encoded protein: CASSYRVTFMNTEAFF.

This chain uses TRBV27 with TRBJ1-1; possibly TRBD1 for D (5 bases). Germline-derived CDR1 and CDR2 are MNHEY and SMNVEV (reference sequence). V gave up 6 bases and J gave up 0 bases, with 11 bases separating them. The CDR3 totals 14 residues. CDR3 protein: CASRSGQMNTEAFF. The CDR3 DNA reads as TGTGCCAGCAGATCTGGACAAATGAACACTGAAGCTTTCTTT.

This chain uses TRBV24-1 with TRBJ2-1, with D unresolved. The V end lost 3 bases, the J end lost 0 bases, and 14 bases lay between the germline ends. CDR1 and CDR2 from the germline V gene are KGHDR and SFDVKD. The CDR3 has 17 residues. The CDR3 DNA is TGTGCCACCAGTGATGTACGAGAGATTAGCTCCTACAATGAGCAGTTCTTC. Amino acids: CATSDVREISSYNEQFF.

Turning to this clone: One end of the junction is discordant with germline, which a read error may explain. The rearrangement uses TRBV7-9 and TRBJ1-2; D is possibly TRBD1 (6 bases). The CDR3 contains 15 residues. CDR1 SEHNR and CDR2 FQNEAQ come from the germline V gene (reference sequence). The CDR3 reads CASSLAGTLGYGYTF. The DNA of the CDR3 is TGTGCCAGCAGCCTAGCCGGGACACTGGGCTATGGCTACACCTTC. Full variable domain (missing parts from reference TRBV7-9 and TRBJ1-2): DTGVSQNPRHKITKRGQNVTFRCDPISEHNRLYWYRQTLGQGPEFLTYFQNEAQLEKSRLLSDRFSAERPKGSFSTLEIQRTEQGDSAMYLCASSLAGTLGYGYTFGSGTRLTVV.

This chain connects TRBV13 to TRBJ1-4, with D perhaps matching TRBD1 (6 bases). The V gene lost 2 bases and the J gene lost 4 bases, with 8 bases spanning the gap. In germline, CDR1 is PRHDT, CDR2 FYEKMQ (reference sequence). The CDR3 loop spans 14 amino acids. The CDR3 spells CASSLRQVNEKLFF. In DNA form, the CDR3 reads TGTGCCAGCAGCTTAAGACAGGTTAATGAAAAACTGTTTTTT.

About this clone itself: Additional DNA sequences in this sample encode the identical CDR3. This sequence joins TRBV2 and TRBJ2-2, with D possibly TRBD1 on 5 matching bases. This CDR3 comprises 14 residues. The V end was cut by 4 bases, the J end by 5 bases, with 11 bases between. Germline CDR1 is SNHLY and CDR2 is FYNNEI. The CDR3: CASSATGQTGELFF. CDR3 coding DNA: TGTGCCAGCAGTGCAACAGGACAAACCGGGGAGCTGTTTTTT.

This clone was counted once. Written as DNA, the CDR3 is TGTGCCAGCAGTCCCGAACGGACTAGCCTGCCGAACACCGGGGAGCTGTTTTTT. Protein sequence: CASSPERTSLPNTGELFF. The chain carries TRBV27 and TRBJ2-2; 8 bases line up with TRBD2. This CDR3 has 18 residues. Germline V gene data show CDR1 as MNHEY and CDR2 as SMNVEV (reference sequence). V was pared by 5 bases and J by 0 bases, with 11 bases of the junction left unmatched.

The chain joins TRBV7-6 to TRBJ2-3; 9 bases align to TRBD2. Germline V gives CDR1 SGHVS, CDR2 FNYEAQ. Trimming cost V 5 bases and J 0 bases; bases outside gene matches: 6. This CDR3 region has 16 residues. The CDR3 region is CASSRSGTSSTDTQYF. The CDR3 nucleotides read TGTGCCAGCAGCCGATCCGGGACTAGCAGCACAGATACGCAGTATTTT. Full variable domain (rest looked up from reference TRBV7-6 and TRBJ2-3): GAGVSQSPRYKVTKRGQDVALRCDPISGHVSLYWYRQALGQGPEFLTYFNYEAQQDKSGLPNDRFSAERPEGSISTLTIQRTEQRDSAMYRCASSRSGTSSTDTQYFGPGTRLTVL.

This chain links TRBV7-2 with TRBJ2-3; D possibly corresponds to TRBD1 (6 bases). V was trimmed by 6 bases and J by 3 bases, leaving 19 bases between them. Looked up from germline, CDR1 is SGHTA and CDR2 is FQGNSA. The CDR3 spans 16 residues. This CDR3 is CASRSPGQLNTDTQYF. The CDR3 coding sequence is TGTGCCAGCAGATCTCCCGGACAGCTCAATACAGATACGCAGTATTTT.

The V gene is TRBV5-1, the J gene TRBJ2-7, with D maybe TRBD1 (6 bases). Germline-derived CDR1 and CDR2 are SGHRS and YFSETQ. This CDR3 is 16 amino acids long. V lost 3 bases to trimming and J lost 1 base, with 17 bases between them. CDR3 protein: CASSSPTGKGSYEQYF. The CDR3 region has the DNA TGCGCCAGCAGCTCGCCAACAGGGAAGGGTTCCTACGAGCAGTACTTC.

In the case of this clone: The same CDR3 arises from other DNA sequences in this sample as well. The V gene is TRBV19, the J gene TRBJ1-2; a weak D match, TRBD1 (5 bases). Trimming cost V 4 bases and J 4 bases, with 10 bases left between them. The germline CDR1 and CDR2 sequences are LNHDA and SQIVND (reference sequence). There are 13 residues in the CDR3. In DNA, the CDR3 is TGTGCCAGTAGTACAGGGCAGGGCTATGGCTACACCTTC. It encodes CASSTGQGYGYTF.

As DNA, the CDR3 is TGTGCCAGCAGCTCTATGCGGACTAGCGGGGGGGGCACAGATACGCAGTATTTT. Translating it yields CASSSMRTSGGGTDTQYF. The V call is TRBV7-6, the J call TRBJ2-3; 15 nucleotides agree with TRBD2. The CDR3 has 18 amino acids. Germline-derived CDR1 and CDR2 are SGHVS and FNYEAQ. With V trimmed by 4 bases and J by 1 base, 6 bases remained unmatched. The full variable domain, in which reference TRBV7-6 and TRBJ2-3 provide the parts outside the CDR3, is GAGVSQSPRYKVTKRGQDVALRCDPISGHVSLYWYRQALGQGPEFLTYFNYEAQQDKSGLPNDRFSAERPEGSISTLTIQRTEQRDSAMYRCASSSMRTSGGGTDTQYFGPGTRLTVL.

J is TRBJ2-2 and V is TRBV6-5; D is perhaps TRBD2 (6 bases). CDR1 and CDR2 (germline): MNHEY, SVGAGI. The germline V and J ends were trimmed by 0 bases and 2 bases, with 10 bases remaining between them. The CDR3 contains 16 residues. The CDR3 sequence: CASSYSAGINTGELFF. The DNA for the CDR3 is TGTGCCAGCAGTTACTCCGCGGGGATCAACACCGGGGAGCTGTTTTTT.

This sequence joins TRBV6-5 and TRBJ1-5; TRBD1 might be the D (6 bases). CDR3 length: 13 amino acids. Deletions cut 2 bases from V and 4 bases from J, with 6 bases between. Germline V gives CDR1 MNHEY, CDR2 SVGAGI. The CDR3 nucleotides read TGTGCCAGCAGTTACGACAGGAATCAGCCCCAGCATTTT. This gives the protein CASSYDRNQPQHF.

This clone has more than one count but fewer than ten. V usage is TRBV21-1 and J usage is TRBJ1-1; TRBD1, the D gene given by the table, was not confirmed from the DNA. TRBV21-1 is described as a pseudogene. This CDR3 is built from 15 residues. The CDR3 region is CASSKVRQGIAEAFF. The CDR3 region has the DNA TGTGCCAGCAGCAAAGTAAGGCAGGGGATCGCTGAAGCTTTCTTT.

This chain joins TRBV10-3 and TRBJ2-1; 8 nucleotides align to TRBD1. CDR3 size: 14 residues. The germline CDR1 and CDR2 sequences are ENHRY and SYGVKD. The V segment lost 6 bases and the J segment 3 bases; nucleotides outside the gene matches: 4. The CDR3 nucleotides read TGTGCCATCAGAGGACAGGGCTTCTACAATGAGCAGTTCTTC. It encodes CAIRGQGFYNEQFF.

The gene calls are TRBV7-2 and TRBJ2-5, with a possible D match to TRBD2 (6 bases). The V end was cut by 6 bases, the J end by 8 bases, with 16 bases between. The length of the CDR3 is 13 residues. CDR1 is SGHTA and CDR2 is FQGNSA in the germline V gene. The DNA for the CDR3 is TGTGCCAGCAGTCCAGCGGGTGGGACTACCCAGTACTTC. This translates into CASSPAGGTTQYF.

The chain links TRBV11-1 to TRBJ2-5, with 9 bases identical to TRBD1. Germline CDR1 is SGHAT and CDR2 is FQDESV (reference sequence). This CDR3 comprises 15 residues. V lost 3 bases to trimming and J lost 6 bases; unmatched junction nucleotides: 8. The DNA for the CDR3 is TGTGCCAGCAGCTTCGGGACAGGGATTGGAAAGACCCAGTACTTC. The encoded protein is CASSFGTGIGKTQYF.

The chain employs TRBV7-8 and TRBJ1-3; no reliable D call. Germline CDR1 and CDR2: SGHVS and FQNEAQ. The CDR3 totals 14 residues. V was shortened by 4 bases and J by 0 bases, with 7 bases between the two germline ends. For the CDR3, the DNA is TGTGCCAGCAGCTCCGCCTACTCTGGAAACACCATATATTTT. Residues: CASSSAYSGNTIYF.